One and the same sample provided the 25 T cell receptor beta chains below, sequenced in a study of T cell clonality in common variable immunodeficiency. The repertoire was sequenced with immunoSEQ multiplex PCR; TCRdb's copy has only in-frame clones and lacks some. This set yields 45,000 to 65,000 clones and no singletons; the top ten hold more than 2%. Sequencing used peripheral blood mononuclear cells. All receptors come from a person aged 18 to 70 in good health.

This clone was detected only a few times. Sequencing ends 3 residues short of the CDR3 end; the germline J gene provides the rest. The chain couples TRBV19 to TRBJ1-1, with 10 nucleotides matching TRBD1. The germline V gene has CDR1 LNHDA and CDR2 SQIVND (reference sequence). This CDR3 has 16 amino acids. J gave up 5 bases and V 5 bases, and 11 bases lay outside the gene matches. The CDR3 DNA, read in part, is TGTGCCAGTAGTGACAGGGGGCGCGGGCTTACTACTGAA. Translation: CASSDRGRGLTTE. The whole CDR3 sequence is CASSDRGRGLTTEAFF. Together with reference TRBV19 and TRBJ1-1, the CDR3 gives the full variable domain: DGGITQSPKYLFRKEGQNVTLSCEQNLNHDAMYWYRQDPGQGLRLIYYSQIVNDFQKGDIAEGYSVSREKKESFPLTVTSAQKNPTAFYLCASSDRGRGLTTEAFFGQGTRLTVV.

This clone has a count of ten or more. The read falls 3 residues short of the CDR3 end, and the missing part is taken from the germline J gene. V is TRBV6-1 and J is TRBJ1-4; 10 positions agree with TRBD1. The V segment lost 3 bases and the J segment 8 bases; nucleotides outside the gene matches: 0. The germline gives CDR1 MNHNS, CDR2 SASEGT. CDR3 size: 13 residues. The CDR3 DNA, read in part, is TGTGCCAGCAGTGAGACAGGGGGCGAAAAA. Its translation: CASSETGGEK. In full, the CDR3 reads CASSETGGEKLFF.

This clone has a count of ten or more. The read ends 3 residues early relative to the CDR3; the germline J gene fills the gap. V usage is TRBV7-2 and J usage is TRBJ2-2; D is uncertain. Germline lookup yields CDR1 SGHTA and CDR2 FQGNSA. V lost 2 bases and J 6 bases, leaving 7 bases between the germline ends. The CDR3 is made up of 13 amino acids. CDR3 DNA (partial): TGTGCCAGCAGCTTACTAGACCCCGGGGAG. Translating it yields CASSLLDPGE. The CDR3 in full is CASSLLDPGELFF.

This clone was counted many times. The CDR3 goes on 3 residues after the read ends, and that part is filled in from the germline J gene. This chain uses TRBV19 with TRBJ1-2; no firm D call. Germline loops: CDR1 LNHDA, CDR2 SQIVND (reference sequence). The CDR3 length is 12 residues. V lost 5 bases and J 2 bases, leaving 6 bases between the germline ends. Here the CDR3 reads CASSFPNYGYTF. The CDR3 bases that were read are TGTGCCAGTAGTTTCCCGAACTATGGC.

At least ten counts were recorded for this clone. The observed sequence ends 3 residues before the CDR3 terminus, with the missing tail filled in from the germline J gene. Other DNA variants within this sample encode the same CDR3. The chain joins TRBV20-1 to TRBJ2-7, with D possibly TRBD1 on 6 matching bases. Trimming shortened V by 1 base and J by 3 bases, and 10 bases separated the two germline ends. Per germline, CDR1 DFQATT and CDR2 SNEGSKA (reference sequence). The CDR3 is 13 amino acids. The CDR3: CSARGQADYEQYF. The covered CDR3 bases are TGCAGTGCTAGAGGACAGGCAGACTACGAG.

This clone was counted at least ten times. The read halts 3 residues ahead of the CDR3 end, with the missing end drawn from the germline J gene. The chain has TRBV30 and TRBJ2-5; no reliable D call. V lost 0 bases and J 5 bases, leaving 10 bases between the germline ends. The CDR3 loop spans 13 amino acids. Germline V gene lookup returns CDR1 GTSNPN and CDR2 SVGIG (reference sequence). The sequenced CDR3 bases are TGTGCCTGGAGTGTACCGCATAGCGAGACC. Amino acid sequence: CAWSVPHSET. The whole CDR3 protein is CAWSVPHSETQYF.

Many counts were recorded for this clone. The read ends 3 residues shy of where the CDR3 ends; the end is completed using the germline J gene. The rearrangement joins TRBV20-1 to TRBJ1-5; D may be TRBD1 (5 bases). The V gene lost 3 bases and the J gene lost 0 bases, with 12 bases spanning the gap. The CDR3 totals 15 residues. Germline V gives CDR1 DFQATT, CDR2 SNEGSKA (reference sequence). The CDR3 reads CSASIQGNSNQPQHF. The CDR3 DNA, read in part, is TGCAGTGCTAGCATCCAGGGAAATAGCAATCAGCCC.

In this sample, this clone turned up many times. The CDR3 is cut off 3 residues early in the read; its end comes from the germline J gene. The rearrangement uses TRBV30 and TRBJ2-7; a weak D match, TRBD1 (5 bases). Germline CDR1 reads GTSNPN; CDR2 reads SVGIG (reference sequence). The V end was cut by 4 bases, the J end by 4 bases, with 11 bases between. The CDR3 consists of 12 residues. CDR3 DNA (partial): TGTGCCTGGAAGGGGCAGGTATACGAG. Translated, it gives CAWKGQVYE. The whole CDR3 sequence is CAWKGQVYEQYF. The full variable domain, completed using reference TRBV30 and TRBJ2-7, is SQTIHQWPATLVQPVGSPLSLECTVEGTSNPNLYWYRQAAGRGLQLLFYSVGIGQISSEVPQNLSASRPQDRQFILSSKKLLLSDSGFYLCAWKGQVYEQYFGPGTRLTVT.

This clone showed up just a few times. The sequence runs out 3 residues before the end of the CDR3; the remainder is reconstructed from the germline J gene. V usage is TRBV2 and J usage is TRBJ2-1; TRBD2 aligns across 12 bases. Germline V CDR1 and CDR2: SNHLY, FYNNEI. After removal of 6 bases from V and 9 bases from J, the junction contained 9 bases not matched to a gene. The CDR3 is 15 amino acids. Incomplete CDR3 DNA: TGTGCCAGCAGCCTACTAGCGGGGGGCCTCGGTGAG. This codes for CASSLLAGGLGE. The entire CDR3 protein is CASSLLAGGLGEQFF.

At least ten counts were recorded for this clone. The read halts 3 residues ahead of the CDR3 end, with the missing end drawn from the germline J gene. The chain is built from TRBV7-2 and TRBJ1-3, with D hard to call. V lost 7 bases and J 0 bases, leaving 7 bases between the germline ends. Germline lookup yields CDR1 SGHTA and CDR2 FQGNSA. This CDR3 region has 13 residues. CDR3 region: CASTFNSGNTIYF. The sequenced CDR3 bases are TGTGCCAGCACCTTTAACTCTGGAAACACC.

The CDR3 bases that were read are TGCAGTGCTAGTCTTCAGGGTCTGACCACTGAA. Residues: CSASLQGLTTE. The entire CDR3 protein is CSASLQGLTTEAFF. This chain joins TRBV20-1 and TRBJ1-1; possibly TRBD1 for D (5 bases). The CDR3 is cut off 3 residues early in the read; its end comes from the germline J gene. V was trimmed by 3 bases and J by 4 bases, leaving 15 bases between them. CDR3 size: 14 residues. CDR1 is DFQATT, CDR2 SNEGSKA, per germline (reference sequence).

This clone came up many times. Sequencing ends 3 residues short of the CDR3 end; the germline J gene provides the rest. The genes are TRBV19 and TRBJ1-4; a weak D match, TRBD1 (5 bases). V lost 3 bases to trimming and J lost 7 bases, with 12 bases between them. Per germline, CDR1 LNHDA and CDR2 SQIVND (reference sequence). The CDR3 length is 14 residues. Here the CDR3 reads CASSIRQGSEKLFF. CDR3 DNA, as far as it was read: TGTGCCAGTAGTATCAGGCAGGGAAGTGAAAAA.

Ten or more counts support this clone. The DNA read from the CDR3 is TGCAGCGCCTCCCCGGACTCGGGGGGC. It translates to CSASPDSGG. The CDR3 reads in full as CSASPDSGGYTF. The chain carries TRBV29-1 and TRBJ1-2; the D is unclear. The observed sequence ends 3 residues before the CDR3 terminus, with the missing tail filled in from the germline J gene. CDR1 is SQVTM, CDR2 ANQGSEA, per germline. This CDR3 has 12 amino acids.

This clone came up many times. Coverage ceases 3 residues before the CDR3 finishes, and the germline J gene fills in the end. The J gene is TRBJ2-2, the V gene TRBV30; 7 nucleotides line up with TRBD2. J gave up 6 bases and V 0 bases, and 7 bases lay outside the gene matches. The CDR3 contains 15 residues. Germline CDR1 is GTSNPN and CDR2 is SVGIG (reference sequence). The DNA read from the CDR3 is TGTGCCTGGAGTGTATTCCCAGGGAGGGCCGGGGAG. Translation: CAWSVFPGRAGE. The whole CDR3 sequence reads CAWSVFPGRAGELFF.

This clone was seen repeatedly, ten times or more. The read ends 3 residues before the CDR3 terminus; that terminus is restored from the germline J gene. The V call is TRBV9, the J call TRBJ2-7; tentative D call: TRBD1 (6 bases). In germline, CDR1 is SGDLS, CDR2 YYNGEE. This CDR3 comprises 14 residues. The ends were cut back, 0 bases at V and 2 bases at J, with 9 bases in the middle. CDR3 sequence reads: CASSVAQGAYEQYF. CDR3 bases read: TGTGCCAGCAGCGTAGCACAGGGTGCCTACGAG. The full variable domain, with the rest looked up from reference TRBV9 and TRBJ2-7, is DSGVTQTPKHLITATGQRVTLRCSPRSGDLSVYWYQQSLDQGLQFLIQYYNGEERAKGNILERFSAQQFPDLHSELNLSSLELGDSALYFCASSVAQGAYEQYFGPGTRLTVT.

This clone was recorded many times. The missing CDR3 end, 3 residues past where the read stops, is filled in from the germline J gene. This chain links TRBV18 with TRBJ2-3; 7 bases agree with TRBD2. The length of the CDR3 is 14 residues. CDR1 KGHSH and CDR2 LQKENI come from the germline V gene. With V trimmed by 6 bases and J by 1 base, 4 bases remained unmatched. The CDR3 sequence: CASSLSGGTDTQYF. The CDR3 bases that were read are TGTGCCAGCTCGCTCAGCGGGGGCACAGATACG.

This clone was seen at least ten times. The read gets to within 3 residues of the CDR3 end, and the germline J gene fills in the rest. Other DNA sequences within the sample encode an identical CDR3. The chain carries TRBV30 and TRBJ1-5; TRBD1 matches 7 bases. Trimming cost V 3 bases and J 2 bases; bases outside gene matches: 4. CDR1 and CDR2 from the germline V gene are GTSNPN and SVGIG (reference sequence). The CDR3 spans 14 residues. CDR3 protein: CAWSPTGGNQPQHF. The CDR3 DNA, read in part, is TGTGCCTGGAGCCCAACAGGGGGCAATCAGCCC.

This clone was observed at least ten times. The DNA ends 3 residues before the CDR3 does, and the rest of the CDR3 is filled in from the germline J gene. The chain carries TRBV6-2 or TRBV6-3 and TRBJ2-3; D gene uncertain. The germline V gene has CDR1 MNHEY and CDR2 SVGEGT. The V and J ends lost 4 bases and 0 bases respectively, with 2 bases between them. This CDR3 contains 12 residues. The CDR3 reads CASSSSTDTQYF. Partial CDR3 DNA: TGTGCCAGCAGTTCTAGCACAGATACG.

This clone came up many times. The read stops 3 residues short of the end of the CDR3; the missing end is completed from the germline J gene. J is TRBJ2-6 and V is TRBV11-2; the D gene is possibly TRBD1 (6 bases). The V gene lost 4 bases and the J gene lost 3 bases, with 10 bases spanning the gap. Germline values: CDR1 SGHAT, CDR2 FQNNGV. CDR3 length: 15 amino acids. The CDR3 DNA, read in part, is TGTGCCAGCAGCTCGGCAGGGGTTGGGGCCAACGTC. As protein: CASSSAGVGANV. The full CDR3 protein reads CASSSAGVGANVLTF.

As for this clone: The junction does not match germline at one end; this may be a read error. The CDR3 end is not reached by the read, which stops 3 residues before it; the germline J gene fills it in. The gene calls are TRBV7-9 and TRBJ2-1, with a tentative D call TRBD2 (6 bases). In germline, CDR1 is SEHNR, CDR2 FQNEAQ (reference sequence). The CDR3 is 14 amino acids. CDR3 region: CSSSGGGGINEQFF. CDR3 bases read: TGTTCCAGCAGCGGCGGAGGCGGGATCAATGAG.

The sample holds many counts of this clone. The part of the CDR3 DNA that was read is TGTGCCAGCAGCGTCGGGAGCGGGAGTACCCACAATGAG. It codes for CASSVGSGSTHNE. The CDR3, in full, reads CASSVGSGSTHNEQFF. The chain carries TRBV9 and TRBJ2-1, with TRBD2 matching 8 bases. The missing CDR3 end, 3 residues past where the read stops, is filled in from the germline J gene. The germline V gene has CDR1 SGDLS and CDR2 YYNGEE. The CDR3 is 16 amino acids. J was trimmed by 5 bases and V by 2 bases; bases with no gene match: 9.

This clone was recorded at least ten times. The sequenced fragment ends 3 residues before the CDR3 boundary, so the rest is inferred from the germline J gene. The V and J genes are TRBV29-1 and TRBJ2-7, with 9 positions matching TRBD1. Germline V lookup: CDR1 SQVTM, CDR2 ANQGSEA. The V and J ends lost 6 bases and 4 bases, in that order; junction bases with no gene match: 13. The CDR3 length is 15 residues. The CDR3 DNA, read in part, is TGCAGCGTAGCGCGGGGGACAGGGAGTTTATACGAG. Translation gives CSVARGTGSLYE. The complete CDR3 sequence is CSVARGTGSLYEQYF.

In this sample, this clone turned up many times. The read ends 3 residues shy of where the CDR3 ends; the end is completed using the germline J gene. The chain uses TRBV20-1 and TRBJ1-5; TRBD1 agrees at 9 bases. From germline, CDR1 is DFQATT and CDR2 SNEGSKA (reference sequence). The CDR3 totals 15 residues. V was clipped by 5 bases and J by 1 base; unmatched bases: 6. Incomplete CDR3 DNA: TGCAGTGCTCCCGGACAGGGGATAAGCAATCAGCCC. Translating it yields CSAPGQGISNQP. The full CDR3 is CSAPGQGISNQPQHF.

This clone was counted ten times or more. The observed sequence ends 3 residues before the CDR3 terminus, with the missing tail filled in from the germline J gene. This chain links TRBV2 with TRBJ2-7, with 7 nucleotides matching TRBD2. This CDR3 has 15 amino acids. Looked up from germline, CDR1 is SNHLY and CDR2 is FYNNEI. J was trimmed by 4 bases and V by 5 bases; bases with no gene match: 11. CDR3 loop: CASSSTLAGQYEQYF. The sequenced part of the CDR3 DNA is TGTGCCAGCAGTTCTACGTTAGCGGGCCAGTACGAG.

Many counts were recorded for this clone. The CDR3 end lies 3 residues beyond the end of the read and is filled in from the germline J gene. J is TRBJ1-6 and V is TRBV30; D possibly corresponds to TRBD1 (6 bases). Germline lookup yields CDR1 GTSNPN and CDR2 SVGIG (reference sequence). This CDR3 is 15 amino acids long. V was shortened by 2 bases and J by 4 bases, with 12 bases between the two germline ends. CDR3 amino acids: CAWSPGGTYNSPLHF. Incomplete CDR3 DNA: TGTGCCTGGAGTCCGGGGGGGACATATAATTCACCC.